The subject of this entry is one TCR beta chain. There are a few counts of this clone. The target of this receptor is not known. No clone much larger than this one lies a single base away; base qualities are absent. Other nucleotide sequences in the sample specify the same CDR3. CDR1 and CDR2 (SGHRS, YFSETQ) derive from the germline V gene. V is reduced by 0 bases and J by 2 bases, leaving a spacing of 6 bases between them. The CDR3 sequence holds 14 residues, the cysteine and phenylalanine included. The only DNA kept is the CDR3, 42 bases in frame from the first base. A single peripheral blood draw of about 116 mL on average was collected from each donor into heparinised tubes. A BD FACSAria II and a panel including CD45RO, CCR7, CD25, CD127, CD95 and CD27 were used to sort naive, central memory, regulatory and stem cell-like memory CD4+ T cells. Purity was above 98% for every sorted population. PBMCs were separated immediately by Lymphoprep density gradient centrifugation and were stained directly, without being cultured. Samples were stained and sorted in pairs, with one healthy donor and one patient per experiment, so that batch effects were minimized.

The entire amount of isolated RNA was reverse transcribed using the High Capacity cDNA Reverse Transcription Kit, so the sequenced TCRB transcripts were expressed ones. Deep immunoSEQ sequencing was performed on naive, central memory and regulatory T cell samples, with an average of approximately 4 million total reads per sample. After sorted cells were lysed in RLT buffer, RNA was extracted with DNase-treated RNeasy Micro or Mini kits, with the choice depending on cell number. To prevent cross-contamination, every cell subset was processed on its own, while patient and healthy donor samples were processed together. Using the immunoSEQ multiplex PCR, TCRB sequences were amplified from cDNA into 87-bp fragments spanning the CDR3 region. Amplicons were sequenced on the Illumina HiSeq platform. The paper's data handling went like this. Synthetic template baselines were used to correct PCR bias computationally, reads within Hamming distance 2 were collapsed, and singletons that could not be merged were discarded. Reads were aligned to IMGT to assign V, D and J genes, CDR3 length, and insertions or deletions at six rearrangement sites. Clonotype counts were normalized to sorted cell number within each subset before computing true diversity and Gini coefficients with the tcR R package. The overlap coefficient, calculated on TCRB nucleotide sequences, was used to measure repertoire sharing. As a proxy for the pre-selection repertoire, out-of-frame TCRB sequences from naive cells were analyzed. Here the immuneACCESS table is served through TCRdb, limited to in-frame sequences with V and J called. Missing clones are a known gap in these copies; in checked studies unresolved V genes cover under half, and the rest lacks a known reason. The V and J calls and clone size come from that table; D and trimming were worked out from the DNA. In all, the sample holds 350,000 or so clones, and around a fifth of those were seen once. The biggest ten clones account for around 0.045% of the sample.

These data come from a study of beta chain features in type 1 diabetes (dated by TCRdb to the late 2010s). About the study as a whole: Mean age, gender distribution, total cell number and subset yield were not different between patients and healthy donors. In the study, recently diagnosed type 1 diabetes patients and matched healthy donors were compared on the TCRB repertoires of their sorted circulating CD4+ T cell subsets. A total of under 120,000,000 sorted cells were examined across all samples, and RNA yield correlated strongly with the number of cells per subset. Regulatory and stem cell-like memory subsets were obtained from only 8 patients and about 8 healthy donors, while naive and central memory subsets were obtained from all 30 or so donors.

Here is what the overall study found, with its caveats: At VDJ recombination sites, type 1 diabetes patients had fewer insertions and more deleted nucleotides, which implies abnormalities in thymic rearrangement. A moderate but significant shortening of TCRB CDR3 length was observed in type 1 diabetes patients in all four CD4+ subsets. Because the HLA sub-analyses included only small numbers of individuals, any influence of HLA type on TCRB rearrangement was left unresolved. Because cDNA rather than genomic DNA was sequenced, highly expressing activated cells could have been over-represented, although no difference in activation and CD3 levels was found between groups. Shorter templates might be favored by PCR, yet because patient and control samples were amplified and corrected together, any such skew would affect both groups equally. Naive, central memory and regulatory TCRB repertoires appeared to be more alike among patients than among healthy donors.

Sequences were obtained from naive CD4+ T cells from blood. This sample's cell subset or site label indicates: true naive CD4+ T cells. The TCR was taken from a woman under 30 in good health. The chain is assembled from TRBV5-1 and TRBJ2-1, with no D gene named confidently. The base sequence is TGCGCCAGCAGCTTGGACGGTACCTACAATGAGCAGTTCTTC. Its translation is CASSLDGTYNEQFF.